The TCR beta chain described here comes from a study of T cell changes during pregnancy in multiple sclerosis. Assay: immunoSEQ multiplex PCR; the TCRdb copy retains only in-frame clones and omits some. In the table there are 50,000 or so clones, approximately 95% of which are singletons. Source: CD8+ T cells from peripheral blood mononuclear cells, taken in the first trimester of pregnancy. This TCR derives from a female donor with multiple sclerosis, enrolled in a pregnancy study.

This CDR3 reads CASSQWPWEVGYTF. The CDR3 DNA reads TGCGCCAGCAGCCAATGGCCCTGGGAGGTTGGCTACACCTTC. The chain uses TRBV4-1 and TRBJ1-2; no clear D gene. Germline CDR1 MGHRA, CDR2 YSYEKL. CDR3 size: 14 residues. Deletions cut 2 bases from V and 7 bases from J, with 14 bases between.